This T cell receptor (beta chain) was obtained from a study of blood T cell repertoires in COVID-19. Study as a whole: COVID-19 samples collected from the United States, Italy and Spain covered acute and convalescent phases.

The CDR3 is 12 amino acids. Germline CDR1 reads LGHDT; CDR2 reads YNNKEL (reference sequence). With 8 bases clipped from V and 7 bases from J, the junction kept 1 base outside the gene matches. Per the original methods: Researchers report that nucleated cell counts were estimated from reference gene primer amplification. Clones were sequenced by immunoSEQ multiplex PCR, and TCRdb holds only the in-frame ones, with some missing. V and J calls and clone size are as listed in that table; D and trimming were resolved from the DNA. The sample lists over 150,000 clones, about 80% occurring once. The sequenced sample was peripheral blood. The sequence was collected from a human donor in a cohort sampled during active COVID-19. The chain uses TRBV3-1 (or the pseudogene TRBV3-2) and TRBJ1-6, with TRBD1 matching 8 bases. In DNA, the CDR3 is TGTGCCAGCCGACAGGGGAATTCACCCCTCCACTTT. This gives the protein CASRQGNSPLHF.